The 28 T cell receptor beta chains in this list originate from one sample, sequenced in a study of post-analysis software for immune sequencing data. Study-wide results and caveats: Four to six TRBV segments were significantly more frequent in patients than in controls. TRBV5-6, TRBV5-1 and TRBV20-1 were among these segments.

The library was made from cDNA and included unique molecular identifiers. TCRdb ran MiXCR on the PCR reads and lists one entry per CDR3 protein. Of 740,000 or so distinct CDR3 sequences listed, around 50% are singletons. Their target antigens are unknown. The sample taken for sequencing was blood. The receptors were gathered from a girl between 5 and 17 years old with multiple sclerosis.

The chain employs TRBV5-1 and TRBJ2-5, with 8 positions matching TRBD1. CDR3 length: 15 amino acids. The trim removed 4 bases at V and 0 bases at J, leaving 5 bases unmatched. Germline lookup yields CDR1 SGHRS and CDR2 YFSETQ. The CDR3 here is CASSGGTGHQETQYF. The CDR3 DNA is TGCGCCAGCAGCGGCGGGACAGGACACCAAGAGACCCAGTACTTC.

The rearrangement uses TRBV10-3 and TRBJ2-5; no definite D call. V lost 0 bases to trimming and J lost 4 bases, with 18 bases between them. The CDR3 spans 17 residues. Germline-derived CDR1 and CDR2 are ENHRY and SYGVKD. CDR3 sequence (DNA): TGTGCCATCAGTGAGTCGGTCGGTCAGTCACAGCGAGAGACCCAGTACTTC. Translated: CAISESVGQSQRETQYF.

A few counts support this clonotype. This rearrangement joins TRBV5-1 to TRBJ2-1; 11 bases are shared with TRBD2. V lost 0 bases and J lost 13; bases outside the gene matches: 9. The CDR3 length is 15 residues. Looked up from germline, CDR1 is SGHRS and CDR2 is YFSETQ. The CDR3 DNA reads as TGCGCCAGCAGCTTGGGCCTAGCGGGAGGAACGCTTCAGTTCTTC. Translating it yields CASSLGLAGGTLQFF.

The rearrangement links TRBV7-3 to TRBJ2-6; 7 nucleotides line up with TRBD1. The V gene's germline CDR1 is SGHTA and CDR2 FQGTGA. CDR3 size: 16 residues. Trimming took 3 bases from V and 4 from J; bases not matched to a gene: 6. CDR3 amino acids: CASSFPTGRGANVLTF. The CDR3, as DNA: TGTGCCAGCAGCTTTCCGACAGGGCGGGGGGCCAACGTCCTGACTTTC.

The chain employs TRBV25-1 and TRBJ1-5, with 7 bases lining up with TRBD1. From germline, CDR1 is MGHDK and CDR2 SYGVNS. With 2 bases clipped from V and 10 bases from J, the junction kept 8 bases outside the gene matches. CDR3 size: 14 residues. Here the CDR3 DNA reads TGTGCCAGCAGTGAACAGGGGGACGGTCGACCCCAGCATTTT. This encodes CASSEQGDGRPQHF.

This clonotype was counted only a few times. The gene calls are TRBV29-1 and TRBJ2-5; the D gene is possibly TRBD1 (5 bases). Deletions cut 3 bases from V and 5 bases from J, with 13 bases between. Germline lookup yields CDR1 SQVTM and CDR2 ANQGSEA. The CDR3 length is 13 residues. The CDR3 here is CSVDKGDGETQYF. The CDR3 region has the DNA TGCAGCGTTGATAAAGGGGATGGGGAGACCCAGTACTTC. The full variable domain, in which reference TRBV29-1 and TRBJ2-5 provide the parts outside the CDR3, is SAVISQKPSRDICQRGTSLTIQCQVDSQVTMMFWYRQQPGQSLTLIATANQGSEATYESGFVIDKFPISRPNLTFSTLTVSNMSPEDSSIYLCSVDKGDGETQYFGPGTRLLVL.

This chain's CDR3 is CSALTGGQPQHF. In DNA form, the CDR3 reads TGCAGTGCTCTTACAGGGGGCCAGCCCCAGCATTTT. This chain joins TRBV20-1 and TRBJ1-5; TRBD1 matches at 9 bases. The trim removed 5 bases at V and 7 bases at J, leaving 3 bases unmatched. The CDR3 consists of 12 residues. CDR1 DFQATT and CDR2 SNEGSKA come from the germline V gene (reference sequence).

This clonotype was recorded many times. The J gene is TRBJ2-3, the V gene TRBV5-6; D gene uncertain. CDR3 length: 15 amino acids. V was cut by 0 bases and J by 1 base, with 9 bases left in between. Germline V gene lookup returns CDR1 SGHDT and CDR2 YYEEEE. The CDR3 sequence is CASSLGTYGTDTQYF. As DNA, the CDR3 is TGTGCCAGCAGCTTGGGAACTTACGGCACAGATACGCAGTATTTT.

This clonotype was detected once. The CDR3, as DNA: TGTGCCACCAGTGATTCCGGACTAGCGGGAGGGCCTGATGAGCAGTTCTTC. Translating it yields CATSDSGLAGGPDEQFF. V gene TRBV24-1 combines with J gene TRBJ2-1, with 15 bases identical to TRBD2. Germline CDR1 is KGHDR and CDR2 is SFDVKD. The J segment lost 8 bases and the V segment lost 2 bases, leaving 6 bases of the junction unmatched. The CDR3 is 17 residues long.

The chain recombines TRBV7-8 with TRBJ2-6; D call uncertain. Germline V gene data show CDR1 as SGHVS and CDR2 as FQNEAQ. CDR3 length: 18 residues. V was pared by 2 bases and J by 0 bases, with 14 bases between. The CDR3 nucleotides are TGTGCCAGCAGCTTATCAATCGGAGCTCGCTCTGGGGCCAACGTCCTGACTTTC. Protein sequence: CASSLSIGARSGANVLTF.

The rearrangement joins TRBV5-6 to TRBJ2-7; D unclear. Between the trimmed V and J ends, which lost 1 base and 0 bases, there was a span of 8 bases. The length of the CDR3 is 14 residues. Looked up from germline, CDR1 is SGHDT and CDR2 is YYEEEE. The CDR3 DNA follows: TGTGCCAGCAGCTTGCGGACCATCTCCTACGAGCAGTACTTC. This sequence encodes CASSLRTISYEQYF. Complete variable domain (other parts from reference TRBV5-6 and TRBJ2-7): DAGVTQSPTHLIKTRGQQVTLRCSPKSGHDTVSWYQQALGQGPQFIFQYYEEEERQRGNFPDRFSGHQFPNYSSELNVNALLLGDSALYLCASSLRTISYEQYFGPGTRLTVT.

The chain has TRBV7-9 and TRBJ2-7; 14 bases match TRBD2. The germline V gene encodes CDR1 SEHNR and CDR2 FQNEAQ (reference sequence). The CDR3 length is 17 residues. The J segment lost 0 bases and the V segment lost 5 bases, leaving 6 bases of the junction unmatched. The CDR3 DNA follows: TGTGCCAGCAGCAGGACTAGCGGGAGGCCCAGCTCCTACGAGCAGTACTTC. Amino acids: CASSRTSGRPSSYEQYF.

This chain uses TRBV9 with TRBJ1-2; possible D gene TRBD1, 5 bases. CDR3 length: 17 residues. V was pared by 0 bases and J by 5 bases, with 20 bases between. CDR1 SGDLS and CDR2 YYNGEE come from the germline V gene. The CDR3 DNA reads TGTGCCAGCAGCGTAGAGCCAACTAAGGGGCGGGGGTATGGCTACACCTTC. Protein: CASSVEPTKGRGYGYTF.

The chain couples TRBV7-3 to TRBJ2-1; no clear D. This CDR3 spans 17 amino acids. The germline V and J ends were trimmed by 5 bases and 3 bases, with 20 bases remaining between them. Germline V lookup: CDR1 SGHTA, CDR2 FQGTGA. As DNA, the CDR3 is TGTGCCAGCAGCCCACTGCCTACTCAAAAAGACTACAATGAGCAGTTCTTC. Protein sequence: CASSPLPTQKDYNEQFF.

This clonotype has just a few counts. The rearrangement links TRBV27 to TRBJ2-1; TRBD2 aligns across 9 bases. V was clipped by 4 bases and J by 6 bases; unmatched bases: 13. The CDR3 is 17 amino acids. Germline V gene lookup returns CDR1 MNHEY and CDR2 SMNVEV (reference sequence). The CDR3 reads CASSSLILAGNSNEQFF. The CDR3 bases are TGTGCCAGCAGTTCCCTCATTCTAGCGGGAAATTCCAATGAGCAGTTCTTC.

The V and J genes are TRBV6-6 and TRBJ2-5, with D perhaps matching TRBD1 or TRBD2 (6 bases each). Germline CDR1 is MNHNY and CDR2 is SVGAGI (reference sequence). The CDR3 has 16 residues. Between the trimmed V and J ends, which lost 1 base and 1 base, there was a span of 13 bases. CDR3 residues: CASSYFPGAGQETQYF. The DNA of the CDR3 is TGTGCCAGCAGTTACTTTCCGGGGGCGGGCCAAGAGACCCAGTACTTC.

V usage is TRBV29-1 and J usage is TRBJ2-3, with a possible D match to TRBD2 (5 bases). V was pared by 7 bases and J by 6 bases, with 14 bases between. Germline loops: CDR1 SQVTM, CDR2 ANQGSEA. The CDR3 runs 12 residues. The CDR3 loop is CSARSVADTQYF. CDR3 DNA sequence: TGCAGCGCCCGATCAGTAGCGGATACGCAGTATTTT.

CDR3 in DNA: TGTGCCAGCAGTTACCCTCAAAGACAGGGGCAGAACACCGGGGAGCTGTTTTTT. Protein sequence: CASSYPQRQGQNTGELFF. The chain is built from TRBV6-5 and TRBJ2-2; 8 positions match TRBD1. J lost 1 base, V lost 2 bases, and 9 bases had no gene match. Germline-derived CDR1 and CDR2 are MNHEY and SVGAGI. The CDR3 has 18 amino acids.

V usage is TRBV10-3 and J usage is TRBJ2-3, with TRBD1 matching over 11 bases. The CDR3 totals 15 residues. After removal of 4 bases from V and 5 bases from J, the junction contained 5 bases not matched to a gene. Germline-derived CDR1 and CDR2 are ENHRY and SYGVKD. The CDR3 spells CAISALGQGGDTQYF. The CDR3 nucleotides read TGTGCCATCAGTGCTTTGGGACAGGGGGGAGATACGCAGTATTTT.

This chain links TRBV5-1 with TRBJ2-3; D is possibly TRBD2 (6 bases). The CDR3 is 14 amino acids. V shed 4 bases and J shed 3 bases, with 12 bases lying between them. The germline V gene encodes CDR1 SGHRS and CDR2 YFSETQ. The CDR3 DNA is TGCGCCAGCAGCCCTCTAGCGTGGACAGATACGCAGTATTTT. Translation gives CASSPLAWTDTQYF.

This clonotype was recorded a few times. The rearrangement links TRBV18 to TRBJ1-2, with unresolved D. The CDR3 has 11 residues. Germline values: CDR1 KGHSH, CDR2 LQKENI. The CDR3 DNA sequence: TGTGCTTCGGGAGTTAACTATGGCTACACCTTC. It encodes CASGVNYGYTF.

The V call is TRBV7-9, the J call TRBJ1-2; unclear D gene. V was trimmed by 5 bases and J by 6 bases, leaving 16 bases between them. Germline CDR1 is SEHNR and CDR2 is FQNEAQ (reference sequence). The CDR3 totals 14 residues. The CDR3 loop reads CASSTRSRADGYTF. The CDR3 DNA is TGTGCCAGCAGCACAAGAAGTCGGGCTGATGGCTACACCTTC.

The chain has TRBV4-1 and TRBJ2-1; no definite D call. The CDR3 is made up of 15 amino acids. Germline V gene data show CDR1 as MGHRA and CDR2 as YSYEKL. Deletions cut 1 base from V and 4 bases from J, with 11 bases between. This CDR3 is CASSQVGSSYNEQFF. CDR3 sequence (DNA): TGCGCCAGCAGCCAAGTAGGGTCCAGTTACAATGAGCAGTTCTTC.

The sample holds a few counts of this clonotype. The gene calls are TRBV3-1 and TRBJ1-1; D perhaps matches TRBD1 (5 bases). From germline, CDR1 is LGHDT and CDR2 YNNKEL (reference sequence). The CDR3 is 16 residues long. Between the trimmed V and J ends, which lost 3 bases and 5 bases, there was a span of 19 bases. This CDR3 is CASSQPHRSGETEAFF. CDR3 in DNA: TGTGCCAGCAGCCAGCCCCACAGGTCGGGGGAGACTGAAGCTTTCTTT.

The chain employs TRBV6-5 and TRBJ2-4; D unresolved. The assigned J gene may be wrong: the sequence end matches TRBJ2-7 better. From germline, CDR1 is MNHEY and CDR2 SVGAGI. This CDR3 contains 14 residues. The CDR3 DNA is TGTGCCAGCAGTTACGGCGGAATCGCCTACGAGCAGTACTTC. Protein: CASSYGGIAYEQYF.

In its sample, this clonotype was seen once. The J gene is TRBJ2-3, the V gene TRBV9; D unresolved. V was clipped by 4 bases and J by 0 bases, with 15 bases between them. Germline V gene sequence: CDR1 SGDLS, CDR2 YYNGEE. CDR3 size: 16 residues. As DNA, the CDR3 is TGTGCCAGCAGCCCTTCAGACCGGGTCAGCACAGATACGCAGTATTTT. Protein: CASSPSDRVSTDTQYF.

The chain employs TRBV6-2 or TRBV6-3 and TRBJ2-7; maybe TRBD2 (6 bases). The CDR3 consists of 14 residues. Trimming removed 7 bases at V and 0 bases at J, with 13 bases between. Per the germline V gene, CDR1 is MNHEY and CDR2 is SVGEGT. The CDR3 reads CASTRDSVSYEQYF. For the CDR3, the DNA is TGTGCCAGCACTAGGGACTCTGTCTCCTACGAGCAGTACTTC.

V and J are TRBV29-1 and TRBJ2-7; 14 positions agree with TRBD2. This CDR3 spans 14 amino acids. In germline, CDR1 is SQVTM, CDR2 ANQGSEA. Losses at the gene ends were 6 bases for V and 6 bases for J; bases not matched to a gene: 7. CDR3 protein: CSVPGLAGGREQYF. The CDR3 DNA follows: TGCAGCGTGCCCGGACTAGCGGGGGGCCGCGAGCAGTACTTC.